These 24 T cell receptor beta chains came from one sample sequenced in a study of T cell repertoires in cytomegalovirus infection. MiXCR, applied by TCRdb to the reads, yields one record per CDR3 protein. The sample lists hundreds of thousands of distinct CDR3 sequences; around 10% were seen once. Sample: PBMCs. These receptors originate from a human donor in good health (CMV status not recorded). Some clones in this sample may be carry-over from other donors' samples.

This chain links TRBV6-5 with TRBJ2-1; 10 nucleotides match TRBD1. The CDR3 consists of 16 residues. Germline trimming cut 6 bases from V and 4 bases from J; bases unmatched to any gene: 9. From germline, CDR1 is MNHEY and CDR2 SVGAGI. In DNA form, the CDR3 reads TGTGCCAGCAGCCGGACGACAGGGGGCTATTACAATGAGCAGTTCTTC. Its translation is CASSRTTGGYYNEQFF.

This clonotype was observed a handful of times. The rearrangement links TRBV6-6 to TRBJ1-1, with a weak D call TRBD1 (6 bases). V was clipped by 0 bases and J by 6 bases, with 11 bases between them. Germline CDR1 MNHNY, CDR2 SVGAGI (reference sequence). CDR3 length: 14 amino acids. The CDR3 protein is CASSYSSRGPEAFF. CDR3 DNA sequence: TGTGCCAGCAGTTACTCGAGCAGGGGCCCTGAAGCTTTCTTT.

This clonotype came up many times. The genes are TRBV10-3 and TRBJ2-3; 7 nucleotides match TRBD2. This CDR3 spans 15 amino acids. The trim removed 6 bases at V and 1 base at J, leaving 7 bases unmatched. Per germline, CDR1 ENHRY and CDR2 SYGVKD. This CDR3 is CAIRNREAGTDTQYF. CDR3 DNA: TGTGCCATCAGGAACCGGGAGGCAGGCACAGATACGCAGTATTTT.

This clonotype was counted at least ten times. The chain links TRBV25-1 to TRBJ1-4, with TRBD1 identical over 8 bases. Unmatched junction bases numbered 5, after V lost 3 bases and J lost 2 bases. This CDR3 contains 16 residues. Germline CDR1 reads MGHDK; CDR2 reads SYGVNS. The CDR3 DNA reads as TGTGCCAGCAGTGATAGAAGACAGGGGACTAATGAAAAACTGTTTTTT. Translation gives CASSDRRQGTNEKLFF.

This chain connects TRBV9 to TRBJ2-7; 7 bases match TRBD2. CDR1 SGDLS and CDR2 YYNGEE come from the germline V gene. Losses at the gene ends were 0 bases for V and 7 bases for J; bases not matched to a gene: 4. The CDR3 has 13 residues. This CDR3 reads CASSVAREGEQYF. As DNA, the CDR3 is TGTGCCAGCAGCGTAGCTAGGGAGGGGGAGCAGTACTTC.

This clonotype occurred many times. The chain uses TRBV20-1 and TRBJ1-5; TRBD1 is a possible D gene (5 bases). The CDR3 loop spans 13 amino acids. The V and J ends lost 6 bases and 5 bases respectively, with 14 bases between them. Germline CDR1 is DFQATT and CDR2 is SNEGSKA (reference sequence). The CDR3 DNA reads as TGCAGTGCACAGACAGAGGGTGATCAGCCCCAGCATTTT. This translates into CSAQTEGDQPQHF.

This clonotype was seen many times. V and J are TRBV11-3 and TRBJ2-1, with TRBD2 matching over 8 bases. V shed 0 bases, J shed 5 bases, and the junction held 3 bases outside the gene matches. The germline gives CDR1 SGHNT, CDR2 YENEEA. This CDR3 comprises 15 residues. This CDR3 is CASSLEGLANNEQFF. The CDR3 bases are TGTGCCAGCAGCTTAGAAGGACTAGCAAACAATGAGCAGTTCTTC.

This clonotype was detected many times. This rearrangement joins TRBV18 to TRBJ2-5; 7 positions agree with TRBD1. The trim removed 1 base at V and 4 bases at J, leaving 3 bases unmatched. The CDR3 consists of 14 residues. Per the germline V gene, CDR1 is KGHSH and CDR2 is LQKENI. CDR3 residues: CASSPQGARETQYF. The CDR3 nucleotides read TGTGCCAGCTCACCACAGGGGGCGCGAGAGACCCAGTACTTC.

The V call is TRBV29-1, the J call TRBJ1-1, with D possibly TRBD1 on 6 matching bases. Per germline, CDR1 SQVTM and CDR2 ANQGSEA. The CDR3 is 15 residues long. Trimming left V 7 bases short and J 1 base short, with 19 bases between. The CDR3, as DNA: TGCAGCGGATCCCAGGGGACGGTACGGAACACTGAAGCTTTCTTT. Translating it yields CSGSQGTVRNTEAFF.

This clonotype occurred many times. The chain has TRBV28 and TRBJ1-5; D unclear. There are 14 residues in the CDR3. V lost 4 bases to trimming and J lost 5 bases, with 12 bases between them. The V gene's germline CDR1 is MDHEN and CDR2 SYDVKM. CDR3: CASSYYKVYQPQHF. CDR3 DNA sequence: TGTGCCAGCAGTTATTATAAGGTTTATCAGCCCCAGCATTTT.

This clonotype showed up many times. The V call is TRBV30, the J call TRBJ2-1; 15 bases are a match to TRBD2. The germline gives CDR1 GTSNPN, CDR2 SVGIG (reference sequence). The CDR3 extends over 16 amino acids. The V segment lost 3 bases and the J segment 10 bases; nucleotides outside the gene matches: 10. CDR3 coding DNA: TGTGCCTGGAGCTGGACTAGCGGGGGGGCCTTAGGAGAGCAGTTCTTC. Translated: CAWSWTSGGALGEQFF. Filled out from reference TRBV30 and TRBJ2-1, the complete variable domain reads SQTIHQWPATLVQPVGSPLSLECTVEGTSNPNLYWYRQAAGRGLQLLFYSVGIGQISSEVPQNLSASRPQDRQFILSSKKLLLSDSGFYLCAWSWTSGGALGEQFFGPGTRLTVL.

This clonotype has a count of ten or more. The junction does not match germline at one end; this may be a read error. The chain recombines TRBV5-4 with TRBJ2-5; maybe TRBD2 (7 bases). Germline CDR1 and CDR2: SGHNT and YYREEE (reference sequence). CDR3 length: 14 amino acids. The CDR3 protein is CASSGGGGGESQYF. The CDR3, as DNA: TGTGCCAGCAGCGGAGGGGGGGGCGGGGAGAGCCAGTACTTC.

This clonotype was counted only a few times. The chain links TRBV25-1 to TRBJ1-1; D is uncertain. Trimming took off 4 bases at V and 7 bases at J, with 13 bases between the two ends. CDR1 MGHDK and CDR2 SYGVNS come from the germline V gene. The CDR3 is 13 amino acids. Written as DNA, the CDR3 is TGTGCCAGCAGTGTCACGGACGGGTTTGAAGCTTTCTTT. This encodes CASSVTDGFEAFF. The variable domain in full, with the rest retrieved from reference TRBV25-1 and TRBJ1-1, is EADIYQTPRYLVIGTGKKITLECSQTMGHDKMYWYQQDPGMELHLIHYSYGVNSTEKGDLSSESTVSRIRTEHFPLTLESARPSHTSQYLCASSVTDGFEAFFGQGTRLTVV.

This clonotype was recorded many times. The chain carries TRBV14 and TRBJ1-1; D may be TRBD1 (5 bases). Germline V CDR1 and CDR2: SGHDN, FVKESK. This CDR3 is built from 15 residues. V was pared by 4 bases and J by 7 bases, with 19 bases between. The CDR3 DNA follows: TGTGCCAGCAGCCCCCAGCCGAGAGGGGTGGGTGAAGCTTTCTTT. Encoded protein: CASSPQPRGVGEAFF.

This clonotype was seen repeatedly, ten times or more. The chain couples TRBV7-9 to TRBJ2-3; D may be TRBD1 (7 bases). The CDR3 extends over 15 amino acids. V was clipped by 5 bases and J by 2 bases, with 14 bases between them. Germline values: CDR1 SEHNR, CDR2 FQNEAQ (reference sequence). CDR3 loop: CASSPGGGTTDTQYF. The CDR3 bases are TGTGCCAGCAGCCCCGGAGGGGGCACCACAGATACGCAGTATTTT.

The chain links TRBV28 to TRBJ1-6; no reliable D call. The CDR3 extends over 11 amino acids. Germline V CDR1 and CDR2: MDHEN, SYDVKM. Trimming pared 8 bases from V and 6 bases from J, leaving 5 bases between. CDR3 loop: CASQSNSPLHF. Written as DNA, the CDR3 is TGTGCCAGCCAGAGTAATTCACCCCTCCACTTT. Drawing the rest from reference TRBV28 and TRBJ1-6, the complete variable domain is DVKVTQSSRYLVKRTGEKVFLECVQDMDHENMFWYRQDPGLGLRLIYFSYDVKMKEKGDIPEGYSVSREKKERFSLILESASTNQTSMYLCASQSNSPLHFGNGTRLTVT.

This clonotype was picked up many times. The V call is TRBV18, the J call TRBJ1-1; D is perhaps TRBD1 (6 bases). Germline lookup yields CDR1 KGHSH and CDR2 LQKENI. The CDR3 is 16 residues long. V was clipped by 2 bases and J by 5 bases, with 18 bases between them. As DNA, the CDR3 is TGTGCCAGCTCACCATCGGCCCTGAGAGGGGGGACTGAAGCTTTCTTT. Translation: CASSPSALRGGTEAFF.

There are many counts of this clonotype. The chain has TRBV7-9 and TRBJ1-2; no reliable D call. Trimming left V 4 bases short and J 2 bases short, with 23 bases between. The CDR3 is 18 amino acids. Germline values: CDR1 SEHNR, CDR2 FQNEAQ (reference sequence). CDR3 DNA: TGTGCCAGCAGCTCCCGCGTCGGTTTGGAGGAGATGAACTATGGCTACACCTTC. It codes for CASSSRVGLEEMNYGYTF.

This clonotype appeared a few times. This chain uses TRBV20-1 with TRBJ1-1; TRBD1 aligns across 8 bases. Germline CDR1 DFQATT, CDR2 SNEGSKA (reference sequence). The CDR3 extends over 14 amino acids. The V and J ends lost 3 bases and 7 bases, in that order; junction bases with no gene match: 10. CDR3 in amino acids: CSARSTGTGSEAFF. CDR3 in DNA: TGCAGTGCTAGGTCTACCGGGACAGGAAGTGAAGCTTTCTTT.

This clonotype was found a few times. This chain connects TRBV29-1 to TRBJ1-2; TRBD1 might be the D (5 bases). Germline V gene data show CDR1 as SQVTM and CDR2 as ANQGSEA. Trimming cost V 3 bases and J 6 bases, with 14 bases left between them. The CDR3 is 13 residues long. CDR3 loop: CSVDGGAANGYTF. The CDR3 nucleotides are TGCAGCGTTGACGGAGGGGCGGCAAATGGCTACACCTTC.

CDR3 sequence reads: CSARQTPNQPQHF. CDR3 coding DNA: TGCAGTGCTAGACAAACTCCCAATCAGCCCCAGCATTTT. The V gene is TRBV20-1, the J gene TRBJ1-5, with D unclear. CDR1 and CDR2 (germline): DFQATT, SNEGSKA (reference sequence). The CDR3 spans 13 residues. V dropped 2 bases and J dropped 3 bases, with 8 bases sitting between them.

The CDR3 here is CASSQDRGLGEQYV. DNA for the CDR3: TGCGCCAGCAGCCAAGATCGAGGTCTAGGGGAGCAGTACGTC. V gene TRBV4-1 combines with J gene TRBJ2-7; the D is unclear. This CDR3 has 14 residues. Trimming shortened V by 0 bases and J by 7 bases, and 13 bases separated the two germline ends. From germline, CDR1 is MGHRA and CDR2 YSYEKL.

In this sample, this clonotype turned up many times. The V call is TRBV7-6, the J call TRBJ2-1, with 8 bases fitting TRBD1. The CDR3 covers 15 residues. The V and J ends lost 6 bases and 6 bases, in that order; junction bases with no gene match: 10. Germline CDR1 is SGHVS and CDR2 is FNYEAQ. The CDR3 DNA follows: TGTGCCAGCAGGGACGGGACAGGATATTTCAATGAGCAGTTCTTC. Translating gives CASRDGTGYFNEQFF.

The J gene is TRBJ2-1, the V gene TRBV20-1; 9 bases align to TRBD1. The trim removed 6 bases at V and 4 bases at J, leaving 7 bases unmatched. CDR1 DFQATT and CDR2 SNEGSKA come from the germline V gene (reference sequence). The CDR3 extends over 14 amino acids. CDR3 bases: TGCAGTGCAAGGGACAGGGACAAATACAATGAGCAGTTCTTC. Protein: CSARDRDKYNEQFF.